The next 11 T cell receptor beta chains were all read from a single sample in a study of blood T cell repertoires in COVID-19. Generated by immunoSEQ multiplex PCR, the TCRdb table keeps only in-frame clones and is missing some. The repertoire holds about 210,000 clones, about 76% seen once, with more than 8.5% in the top ten. Sequencing was performed on PBMCs or T cells enriched from blood (not recorded which). These TCRs come from a woman aged 45 to 65 with acute COVID-19.

V is TRBV14 and J is TRBJ2-3, with 13 bases matching TRBD2. J gave up 3 bases and V 4 bases, and 10 bases lay outside the gene matches. The CDR3 is 18 residues long. The germline CDR1 and CDR2 sequences are SGHDN and FVKESK. CDR3 nucleotide sequence: TGTGCCAGCAGCCTTCCACCACTAGCGGGGGGGAGAACAGATACGCAGTATTTT. It encodes CASSLPPLAGGRTDTQYF.

The chain recombines TRBV19 with TRBJ1-2; the D gene is possibly TRBD1 (6 bases). Germline V gene data show CDR1 as LNHDA and CDR2 as SQIVND (reference sequence). Trimming stripped 1 base from V and 6 bases from J, with 9 bases between. The CDR3 loop spans 13 amino acids. This CDR3 reads CASSIAGVHGYTF. In nucleotides, the CDR3 is TGTGCCAGTAGTATAGCAGGGGTACATGGCTACACCTTC. Using reference TRBV19 and TRBJ1-2 for the parts outside the CDR3, the full variable domain is DGGITQSPKYLFRKEGQNVTLSCEQNLNHDAMYWYRQDPGQGLRLIYYSQIVNDFQKGDIAEGYSVSREKKESFPLTVTSAQKNPTAFYLCASSIAGVHGYTFGSGTRLTVV.

The CDR3, as DNA: TGTGCCAGCAGTTCCCACGACAGGGTTTCTTCTCAGTACTTC. As protein: CASSSHDRVSSQYF. The chain links TRBV28 to TRBJ2-4, with TRBD1 identical over 7 bases. CDR1 and CDR2 from the germline V gene are MDHEN and SYDVKM. This CDR3 contains 14 residues. The ends lost 4 bases at V and 12 bases at J; junction bases unmatched: 12.

J is TRBJ1-4 and V is TRBV18; the match to TRBD1 covers 7 bases. J gave up 3 bases and V 4 bases, and 5 bases lay outside the gene matches. Germline V lookup: CDR1 KGHSH, CDR2 LQKENI. The CDR3 length is 15 residues. The CDR3 sequence is CASSQATGPNEKLFF. The CDR3, as DNA: TGTGCCAGCTCACAAGCGACAGGGCCTAATGAAAAACTGTTTTTT. The full variable domain, rest sourced from reference TRBV18 and TRBJ1-4, is NAGVMQNPRHLVRRRGQEARLRCSPMKGHSHVYWYRQLPEEGLKFMVYLQKENIIDESGMPKERFSAEFPKEGPSILRIQQVVRGDSAAYFCASSQATGPNEKLFFGSGTQLSVL.

The V call is TRBV28, the J call TRBJ2-7; D perhaps matches TRBD1 (7 bases). The CDR3 covers 15 residues. Germline CDR1 MDHEN, CDR2 SYDVKM. The ends were cut back, 6 bases at V and 3 bases at J, with 18 bases in the middle. The CDR3, as DNA: TGTGCCAGCAGCGGTACAGGGGAGGCATTCTACGAGCAGTACTTC. This encodes CASSGTGEAFYEQYF.

This chain connects TRBV6-5 to TRBJ1-6; TRBD1 matches 7 bases. The germline gives CDR1 MNHEY, CDR2 SVGAGI. This CDR3 spans 14 amino acids. Trimming cost V 9 bases and J 5 bases; bases outside gene matches: 7. CDR3 coding DNA: TGTGCCAGTGGCACAGGGGCACATAATTCACCCCTCCACTTT. Residues: CASGTGAHNSPLHF.

V and J are TRBV24-1 and TRBJ2-7; tentative D call: TRBD1 (5 bases). Germline assignment: CDR1 KGHDR and CDR2 SFDVKD. The CDR3 runs 14 residues. Trimming removed 3 bases from V and 0 bases from J, with 8 bases in between. DNA of the CDR3: TGTGCCACCAGTGATGTAGGGGCCTCCTACGAGCAGTACTTC. Translating it yields CATSDVGASYEQYF.

The chain has TRBV28 and TRBJ2-2, with a tentative D call TRBD1 (5 bases). The V end was cut by 6 bases, the J end by 3 bases, with 17 bases between. Germline values: CDR1 MDHEN, CDR2 SYDVKM. This CDR3 is 16 amino acids long. The CDR3 is CASRAVGATDTGELFF. The CDR3 DNA is TGTGCCAGCAGGGCGGTCGGAGCGACAGACACCGGGGAGCTGTTTTTT.

V and J are TRBV9 and TRBJ1-1; possibly TRBD1 for D (5 bases). V lost 0 bases and J lost 4, with 10 bases in between. This CDR3 comprises 14 residues. CDR1 is SGDLS and CDR2 is YYNGEE in the germline V gene. CDR3 DNA sequence: TGTGCCAGCAGCGTAGAACTCGGGGGCACTGAAGCTTTCTTT. It specifies CASSVELGGTEAFF.

The V gene is TRBV9, the J gene TRBJ2-1; D might be TRBD2 (5 bases). V was trimmed by 4 bases and J by 9 bases, leaving 23 bases between them. The CDR3 is 16 amino acids. In germline, CDR1 is SGDLS, CDR2 YYNGEE. CDR3 region: CASSPSTRLGWGEQFF. DNA of the CDR3: TGTGCCAGCAGCCCCAGTACTAGGTTAGGATGGGGTGAGCAGTTCTTC.

This chain uses TRBV6-2 or TRBV6-3 with TRBJ2-2, with TRBD1 as a possible D gene (6 bases). The germline V gene has CDR1 MNHEY and CDR2 SVGEGT. Trimming removed 2 bases at V and 7 bases at J, with 11 bases between. The CDR3 is 14 residues long. This chain's CDR3 is CASSYNTGFGELFF. CDR3 nucleotide sequence: TGTGCCAGCAGTTACAATACAGGGTTCGGGGAGCTGTTTTTT.